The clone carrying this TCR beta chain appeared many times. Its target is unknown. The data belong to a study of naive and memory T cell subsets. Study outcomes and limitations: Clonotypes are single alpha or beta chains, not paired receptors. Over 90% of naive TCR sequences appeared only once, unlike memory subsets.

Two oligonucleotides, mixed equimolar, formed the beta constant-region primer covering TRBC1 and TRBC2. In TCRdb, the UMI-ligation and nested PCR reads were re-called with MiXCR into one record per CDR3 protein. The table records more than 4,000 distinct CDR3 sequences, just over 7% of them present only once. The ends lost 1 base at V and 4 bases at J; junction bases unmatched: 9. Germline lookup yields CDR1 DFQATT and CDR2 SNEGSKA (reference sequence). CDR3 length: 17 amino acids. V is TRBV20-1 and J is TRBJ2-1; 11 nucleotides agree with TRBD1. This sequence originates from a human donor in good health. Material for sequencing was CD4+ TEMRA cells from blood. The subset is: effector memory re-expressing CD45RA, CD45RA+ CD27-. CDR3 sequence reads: CSARAPGTGGTYNEQFF. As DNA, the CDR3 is TGCAGTGCTAGAGCCCCCGGGACAGGGGGGACGTACAATGAGCAGTTCTTC.